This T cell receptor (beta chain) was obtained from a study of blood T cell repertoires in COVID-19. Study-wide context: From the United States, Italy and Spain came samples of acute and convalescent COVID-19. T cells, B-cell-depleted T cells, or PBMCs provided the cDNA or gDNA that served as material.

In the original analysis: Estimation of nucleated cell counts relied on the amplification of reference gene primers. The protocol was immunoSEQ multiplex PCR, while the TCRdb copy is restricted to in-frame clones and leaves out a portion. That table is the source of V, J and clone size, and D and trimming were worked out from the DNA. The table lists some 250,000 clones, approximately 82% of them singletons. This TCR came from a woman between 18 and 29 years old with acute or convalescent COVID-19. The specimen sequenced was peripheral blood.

The CDR3 loop reads CATSDSGGVLAFF. In DNA form, the CDR3 reads TGTGCCACCAGTGATTCAGGGGGCGTGTTAGCTTTCTTT. The gene calls are TRBV24-1 and TRBJ1-1, with 8 positions matching TRBD1. CDR3 length: 13 amino acids. Germline lookup yields CDR1 KGHDR and CDR2 SFDVKD. J lost 10 bases, V lost 2 bases, and 5 bases had no gene match.